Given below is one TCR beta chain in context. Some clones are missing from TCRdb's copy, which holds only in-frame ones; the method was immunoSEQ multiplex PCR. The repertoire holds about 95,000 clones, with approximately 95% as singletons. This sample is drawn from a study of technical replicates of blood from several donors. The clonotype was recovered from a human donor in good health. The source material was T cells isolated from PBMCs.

CDR3 DNA: TGTGCCAGCAGCTCCTCAACCGGGGTAGGGGAGACCCAGTACTTC. Its translation is CASSSSTGVGETQYF. The chain couples TRBV7-3 to TRBJ2-5; D is possibly TRBD2 (5 bases). V was trimmed by 4 bases and J by 5 bases, leaving 17 bases between them. This CDR3 spans 15 amino acids. Per the germline V gene, CDR1 is SGHTA and CDR2 is FQGTGA. The variable domain in full, completed from reference TRBV7-3 and TRBJ2-5, reads GAGVSQTPSNKVTEKGKYVELRCDPISGHTALYWYRQSLGQGPEFLIYFQGTGAADDSGLPNDRFFAVRPEGSVSTLKIQRTERGDSAVYLCASSSSTGVGETQYFGPGTRLLVL.